Described below is a single T cell receptor (beta chain) sequence and its context. What it binds is not known. The repertoire was sequenced with immunoSEQ multiplex PCR; TCRdb's copy has only in-frame clones and lacks some. This repertoire shows under 350,000 clones, approximately 83% found once; its top ten account for more than 0.8%. The data belong to a study of cytomegalovirus exposure and HLA in healthy donors. General study points: The study designated 150 or so TCR beta chains cytomegalovirus-associated.

CDR1 and CDR2 from the germline V gene are LGHNA and YSLEER. The CDR3 contains 13 residues. V lost 5 bases to trimming and J lost 4 bases; unmatched junction nucleotides: 4. This TCR came from a young woman in good health and CMV-seronegative. What was sequenced was PBMCs. This rearrangement joins TRBV4-3 to TRBJ1-2; 7 nucleotides align to TRBD1. CDR3 sequence (DNA): TGCGCCAGCAGCGGACAGGTCCTCTATGGCTACACCTTC. The encoded protein is CASSGQVLYGYTF.